This T cell receptor (beta chain) appears in the sequencing data of a study of blood T cell repertoires in COVID-19. Per the germline V gene, CDR1 is MRHNA and CDR2 is SNTAGT. The CDR3 consists of 13 residues. Measured with immunoSEQ multiplex PCR; TCRdb has only the in-frame clones, and not every one. The data hold 170,000 or so clones, with around 80% observed a single time. As to this clone: The junction departs from the called germline gene at one end, perhaps through a read error.

The rearrangement joins TRBV6-4 to TRBJ1-1; weak D call: TRBD1 (5 bases). This receptor was obtained from a woman aged 40 to 55 with COVID-19, enrolled during active disease. Sequenced material: peripheral blood. The CDR3 loop is CASAREGNSEAFF. The CDR3 DNA sequence: TGTGCCAGCGCCCGGGAGGGGAACTCTGAAGCTTTCTTT.